Listed here is a single T cell receptor (beta chain). The method was immunoSEQ multiplex PCR; TCRdb's version includes in-frame clones alone and lacks a portion of them. The data contain about 61,000 clones, more than 70% of them seen just once; the ten biggest clones take up roughly 23%. The length of the CDR3 is 15 residues. Germline V gives CDR1 SQVTM, CDR2 ANQGSEA. Losses at the gene ends were 4 bases for V and 3 bases for J; bases not matched to a gene: 7. The data originate from a study of blood T cell repertoires in COVID-19. V gene TRBV29-1 combines with J gene TRBJ2-2, with TRBD2 matching 8 bases. This TCR was sampled from a woman aged 45-65 years with active or convalescent COVID-19. Sequenced material: peripheral blood. CDR3 coding DNA: TGCAGCGTTGGGGGGGGACTAGACCACACCGGGGAGCTGTTTTTT. The encoded protein is CSVGGGLDHTGELFF.